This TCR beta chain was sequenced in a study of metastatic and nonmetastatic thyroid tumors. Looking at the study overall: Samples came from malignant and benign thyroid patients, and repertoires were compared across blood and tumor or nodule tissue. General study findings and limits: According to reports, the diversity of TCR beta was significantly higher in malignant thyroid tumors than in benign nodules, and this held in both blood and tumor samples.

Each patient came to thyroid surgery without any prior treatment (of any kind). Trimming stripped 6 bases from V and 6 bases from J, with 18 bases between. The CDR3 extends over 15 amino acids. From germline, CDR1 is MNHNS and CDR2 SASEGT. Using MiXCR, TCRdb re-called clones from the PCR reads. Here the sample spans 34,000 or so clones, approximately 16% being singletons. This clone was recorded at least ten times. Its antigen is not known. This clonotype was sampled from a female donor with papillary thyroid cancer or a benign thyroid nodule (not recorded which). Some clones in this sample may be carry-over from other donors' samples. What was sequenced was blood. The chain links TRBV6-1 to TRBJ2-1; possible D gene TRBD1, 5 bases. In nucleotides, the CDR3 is TGTGCCAGCAGACGAAACCTGCAGGGTAGCAATGAGCAGTTCTTC. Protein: CASRRNLQGSNEQFF.